A selection of T cell receptor beta chains follows, all from one sample in a study of CD8 T cells in ankylosing spondylitis. TCRdb used MiXCR to reprocess the 5' RACE reads, holding one entry per CDR3 protein. The table has about 160,000 distinct CDR3 sequences, about 18% seen once. The sequencing input was blood, either unsorted or a sorted T cell fraction (not recorded which). Receptors were obtained from a male donor with ankylosing spondylitis or in good health (not recorded which). Each CDR3 is given without its conserved first and last residue. Each record gives: J gene, V gene, CDR3 protein.

TRBJ2-3 TRBV29-1 SVEVVRGRGTDTQY
TRBJ1-2 TRBV20-1 SAAQGANYGYT
TRBJ1-4 TRBV29-1 SASLTGINEKLF
TRBJ2-5 TRBV20-1 SARDSGTSGRETQY
TRBJ1-5 TRBV12-3/TRBV12-4 ASSLPLSNQPQH
TRBJ2-3 TRBV6-2/TRBV6-3 ASSHRGGGHPHTQY
TRBJ2-7 TRBV20-1 SARDSGMYEQY
TRBJ2-1 TRBV28 ASSDYNPGTSRYNEQF
TRBJ1-1 TRBV7-1 ASSSPRGAGGRDTEAF
TRBJ2-3 TRBV5-1 ASSRITGGDTQY
TRBJ1-5 TRBV28 ASSLHQPQH
TRBJ2-2 TRBV19 ASSIEAGHTGELF
TRBJ2-1 TRBV28 ASRGGFYNEQF
TRBJ1-2 TRBV24-1 ATEGAGGQGDYGYT
TRBJ2-3 TRBV11-2 ASSNPGDTQY
TRBJ2-1 TRBV20-1 SARGPGQGGSNPEYNEQF
TRBJ1-5 TRBV7-4 ASSIGQGNQPQH
TRBJ1-5 TRBV20-1 SASRAGTVRYSNQPQH
TRBJ1-1 TRBV29-1 STTGKVAEAF
TRBJ2-2 TRBV15 ATSRQGNTGDLF
TRBJ2-7 TRBV28 ASSSPTSGTYEQY
TRBJ1-6 TRBV5-4 ASSSARGAFIGSPLH
TRBJ2-3 TRBV5-4 ASSPDTATDTQY
TRBJ1-1 TRBV5-1 ASSAGTLNTEAF
TRBJ2-7 TRBV10-3 AISSAGFEQY
TRBJ2-2 TRBV12-3/TRBV12-4 ASSLSLAGDYTGELF
TRBJ1-6 TRBV3-1 ASSSIAGGNSPLH
TRBJ1-2 TRBV5-1 ASSFGGILYGYT
TRBJ2-3 TRBV7-2 ASRGGWADTQY
TRBJ2-7 TRBV5-1 ASSLQDSHEQY
TRBJ2-7 TRBV6-2/TRBV6-3 ASRGLPSSYEQY
TRBJ2-1 TRBV28 ASSMVRNEQF
TRBJ2-7 TRBV20-1 SARGLAGAYEQY
TRBJ2-2 TRBV5-1 ASSFTTSGRGSGELF
TRBJ1-1 TRBV10-1 ASRQTRTAEAF
TRBJ1-5 TRBV19 ASSIWDRGLEPQH
TRBJ2-2 TRBV7-2 ASSLRRSIRDRGRGELF
TRBJ2-7 TRBV6-2/TRBV6-3 ASTDTRYSYEQY
TRBJ2-7 TRBV2 ASSENRGNEQY
TRBJ2-1 TRBV20-1 SARERGLSYNEQF
TRBJ1-2 TRBV7-8 ASSTESTGKRGFGYT